These 18 T cell receptor beta chains share one sample of origin, sequenced in a study of T-cell reconstitution after alpha-beta-depleted transplantation in children listed by TCRdb under 2016. Libraries were constructed by PCR. The instrument was an Illumina HiSeq 2500. TCR libraries were prepared with molecular barcoding, using unique molecular identifiers to normalize TCRbeta repertoire quantification. TCRdb redid the processing of the public reads, applying fastp at Q25 and MiXCR, and retained in-frame beta chains. CDR3 protein sequences are deduplicated, and each keeps its most common genes and DNA. Counted in this sample were about a million distinct CDR3 sequences; about 29% of them appeared once. The ten largest clones represent over 25% of the sample. What the treatment or condition label conveys for this sample: allogeneic hematopoietic cell transplantation with graft depleted of TCRalphabeta T cells and CD19 B cells.

Sequenced material: PBMCs, mostly from graft donor cells, taken 360 days after TCRalphabeta/CD19-depleted stem cell transplant. Receptors originate from a boy less than two years old who had a stem cell transplant for SCID, so the T cells may come from the graft donor.

This clonotype was seen more than once but under ten times. The CDR3 loop reads CASSQDLRGTVTPLHF. The CDR3 DNA reads TGCGCCAGCAGCCAAGATCTGCGGGGGACAGTGACGCCCCTCCACTTT. The rearrangement links TRBV4-1 to TRBJ1-6, with 7 bases fitting TRBD1. Germline V gene lookup returns CDR1 MGHRA and CDR2 YSYEKL. This CDR3 comprises 16 residues. Trimming at V came to 0 bases and at J to 13 bases, leaving 12 bases not matched to a gene.

This clonotype appeared a single time. V usage is TRBV4-2 and J usage is TRBJ1-2, with 7 nucleotides matching TRBD1. Per the germline V gene, CDR1 is LGHNA and CDR2 is YNFKEQ. This CDR3 is built from 18 residues. V trimming: 3 bases; J trimming: 1 base; junction bases outside the gene matches: 14. CDR3 DNA: TGTGCCAGCAGCCAGGATCCGGGACAGACAATTGTTAACTATGGCTACACCTTC. Residues: CASSQDPGQTIVNYGYTF.

The gene calls are TRBV12-3 or TRBV12-4 and TRBJ1-4; 8 bases agree with TRBD1. The CDR3 has 14 residues. J was trimmed by 7 bases and V by 6 bases; bases with no gene match: 7. The CDR3 is CASRDADRGEKLFF. CDR3 nucleotides: TGTGCCAGCAGAGACGCAGACAGGGGTGAAAAACTGTTTTTT.

The rearrangement links TRBV20-1 to TRBJ1-1; D not certain. There are 10 residues in the CDR3. Germline-derived CDR1 and CDR2 are DFQATT and SNEGSKA (reference sequence). V lost 3 bases, J lost 7 bases, and 6 bases lay in between. CDR3 sequence reads: CSASRREAFF. For the CDR3, the DNA is TGCAGTGCTAGTCGCCGTGAAGCTTTCTTT.

This clonotype was found a few times. The V gene is TRBV20-1, the J gene TRBJ1-5, with a possible D match to TRBD1 (6 bases). The germline V gene has CDR1 DFQATT and CDR2 SNEGSKA (reference sequence). V lost 2 bases and J lost 1, with 9 bases in between. This CDR3 comprises 14 residues. CDR3 DNA sequence: TGCAGTGCTAGACAGCAGGGGAGCAATCAGCCCCAGCATTTT. Protein product: CSARQQGSNQPQHF.

This clonotype was detected only once. This chain connects TRBV28 to TRBJ1-5; weak D call: TRBD1 (6 bases). The CDR3 is made up of 15 amino acids. Between the trimmed V and J ends, which lost 4 bases and 6 bases, there was a span of 16 bases. The germline V gene encodes CDR1 MDHEN and CDR2 SYDVKM. The CDR3: CASSSGAVSGQPQHF. The CDR3 nucleotides are TGTGCCAGCAGTTCGGGGGCCGTTTCAGGTCAGCCCCAGCATTTT.

The V and J genes are TRBV29-1 and TRBJ2-7, with 10 nucleotides matching TRBD1. The CDR3 covers 13 residues. The V gene's germline CDR1 is SQVTM and CDR2 ANQGSEA. Losses at the gene ends were 8 bases for V and 7 bases for J; bases not matched to a gene: 11. The CDR3 loop reads CSIWTGGLYEQYF. The CDR3 DNA follows: TGCAGCATCTGGACAGGGGGTCTTTATGAGCAGTACTTC.

This clonotype was found a few times. The rearrangement links TRBV20-1 to TRBJ2-7; TRBD1 agrees at 12 bases. CDR3 size: 15 residues. Germline values: CDR1 DFQATT, CDR2 SNEGSKA (reference sequence). V shed 3 bases and J 3 bases; nucleotides not matched to a gene: 6. This CDR3 reads CSASSRDRGLYEQYF. The CDR3 nucleotides are TGCAGTGCTAGCAGCCGGGACAGGGGGCTCTACGAGCAGTACTTC.

The chain is built from TRBV10-3 and TRBJ1-1; 12 nucleotides agree with TRBD1. CDR1 is ENHRY, CDR2 SYGVKD, per germline. The V gene end was trimmed by 5 bases and the J gene end by 4 bases; junction bases not matched to a gene: 14. This CDR3 region has 18 residues. Here the CDR3 reads CAISMGVGTGGWGTEAFF. The CDR3 region has the DNA TGTGCCATCAGTATGGGTGTTGGGACAGGGGGCTGGGGCACTGAAGCTTTCTTT.

The chain combines TRBV6-1 with TRBJ2-3; TRBD2 aligns across 13 bases. The CDR3 contains 16 residues. With V trimmed by 5 bases and J by 3 bases, 5 bases remained unmatched. The germline V gene encodes CDR1 MNHNS and CDR2 SASEGT. The CDR3 region is CASSQLAGGWTDTQYF. CDR3 coding DNA: TGTGCCAGCAGTCAACTAGCGGGGGGGTGGACAGATACGCAGTATTTT.

There are a few counts of this clonotype. This rearrangement joins TRBV4-1 to TRBJ1-5; 7 bases match TRBD1. This CDR3 comprises 17 residues. CDR1 and CDR2 from the germline V gene are MGHRA and YSYEKL. J lost 0 bases, V lost 0 bases, and 5 bases had no gene match. In nucleotides, the CDR3 is TGCGCCAGCAGCCAAGAGGGAGGGACAGATAGCAATCAGCCCCAGCATTTT. This encodes CASSQEGGTDSNQPQHF.

This chain joins TRBV28 and TRBJ2-2; TRBD2 aligns across 9 bases. Germline V gene sequence: CDR1 MDHEN, CDR2 SYDVKM. The CDR3 sequence is 16 residues long. J was trimmed by 3 bases and V by 7 bases; bases with no gene match: 9. The CDR3 DNA sequence: TGTGCCAGCATGATGCGGGGGGGTTCTGACACCGGGGAGCTGTTTTTT. As protein: CASMMRGGSDTGELFF.

This sequence joins TRBV15 and TRBJ1-1, with 7 bases lining up with TRBD1. From germline, CDR1 is LNHNV and CDR2 YYDKDF (reference sequence). The trim removed 0 bases at V and 2 bases at J, leaving 9 bases unmatched. CDR3 size: 17 residues. This CDR3 is CATSRDPNGQANTEAFF. CDR3 DNA sequence: TGTGCCACCAGCAGAGATCCTAACGGACAGGCTAACACTGAAGCTTTCTTT. Supplemented by reference TRBV15 and TRBJ1-1, the full variable domain reads DAMVIQNPRYQVTQFGKPVTLSCSQTLNHNVMYWYQQKSSQAPKLLFHYYDKDFNNEADTPDNFQSRRPNTSFCFLDIRSPGLGDTAMYLCATSRDPNGQANTEAFFGQGTRLTVV.

The sample holds a few counts of this clonotype. The chain carries TRBV29-1 and TRBJ2-7, with D hard to call. Looked up from germline, CDR1 is SQVTM and CDR2 is ANQGSEA. V was cut by 4 bases and J by 2 bases, with 12 bases left in between. The CDR3 totals 13 residues. The CDR3: CSVAKDGAYEQYF. CDR3 bases: TGCAGCGTTGCGAAGGACGGAGCCTACGAGCAGTACTTC.

The chain links TRBV5-1 to TRBJ2-1; possible D gene TRBD2, 6 bases. V was shortened by 3 bases and J by 6 bases, with 19 bases between the two germline ends. There are 16 residues in the CDR3. Germline V CDR1 and CDR2: SGHRS, YFSETQ. CDR3 loop: CASSSTAPRDFNEQFF. DNA for the CDR3: TGCGCCAGCAGCTCGACAGCTCCCAGGGACTTCAATGAGCAGTTCTTC.

There are a few counts of this clonotype. The chain uses TRBV28 and TRBJ2-7, with TRBD2 as a possible D gene (6 bases). Germline CDR1 and CDR2: MDHEN and SYDVKM. The ends were cut back, 3 bases at V and 2 bases at J, with 20 bases in the middle. CDR3 length equals 17 residues. As DNA, the CDR3 is TGTGCCAGCAGTTTCATCGGTCGGGCATCGGGGGCCTACGAGCAGTACTTC. The encoded protein is CASSFIGRASGAYEQYF.

The V call is TRBV5-1, the J call TRBJ2-1, with 7 bases identical to TRBD2. The CDR3 extends over 14 amino acids. The germline V gene encodes CDR1 SGHRS and CDR2 YFSETQ. Trimming took 4 bases from V and 6 from J; bases not matched to a gene: 7. CDR3 sequence: CASSTREGGNEQFF. CDR3 nucleotide sequence: TGCGCCAGCAGCACTAGGGAGGGCGGCAATGAGCAGTTCTTC.

The chain carries TRBV4-1 and TRBJ1-1, with 7 bases fitting TRBD1. Germline-derived CDR1 and CDR2 are MGHRA and YSYEKL. V gave up 4 bases and J gave up 0 bases; unmatched junction bases: 14. The CDR3 contains 18 residues. The CDR3 is CASSLPGGGGWMNTEAFF. The CDR3 nucleotides read TGCGCCAGCAGCCTCCCAGGGGGAGGCGGTTGGATGAACACTGAAGCTTTCTTT.